This T cell receptor (beta chain) was captured by sequencing in a study of identifying expanded T cells in peripheral blood. Study findings and constraints: Clone count variance between approximately two-week samples rose with total template count. Over about two and four weeks, about 16 and 19 clones changed, versus around 1.2 between replicates.

Repertoires were generated with immunoSEQ multiplex PCR, while TCRdb's copy carries only in-frame clones and drops some. The table lists about 84,000 clones, around 87% of them singletons. Comment on this clone: Its antigen is still unknown.

This CDR3 is built from 18 residues. Germline CDR1 and CDR2: SEHNR and FQNEAQ (reference sequence). V was clipped by 5 bases and J by 1 base, with 21 bases between them. Healthy donors had no documented immune events, such as infections, while sampled. The TCR comes from a person aged 18 to 75 in good health. Sequenced material: blood. The V call is TRBV7-9, the J call TRBJ1-3, with D maybe TRBD1 (5 bases). For the CDR3, the DNA is TGTGCCAGCAGCCGGTGGGTACAGGTTCCTTTATCTGGAAACACCATATATTTT. Encoded protein: CASSRWVQVPLSGNTIYF.